This T cell receptor beta chain was captured by sequencing in a study of patients and donors after allogeneic stem cell transplantation. CDR3 length: 13 amino acids. V lost 6 bases and J lost 1, with 9 bases in between. In TCRdb, the RT-PCR reads were re-called with MiXCR into one record per CDR3 protein. This table holds roughly 880,000 distinct CDR3 sequences, around 17% found once. This clonotype was seen a handful of times. V gene TRBV12-3 or TRBV12-4 combines with J gene TRBJ1-1; D is undetermined. This sequence originates from a human donor who was either an allogeneic HSCT recipient or a stem cell or donor lymphocyte infusion donor (not recorded which). It is not recorded whose cells these are; they may come from a transplant donor. Specimen: blood, either unsorted or a sorted T cell fraction (not recorded which). The CDR3 spells CASRRQKNTEAFF. The CDR3 nucleotides are TGTGCCAGCAGGCGTCAGAAGAACACTGAAGCTTTCTTT.